Listed below are T cell receptor beta chains from one sample, sequenced in a study of PD-L1 blockade in urothelial cancer. Generated by immunoSEQ multiplex PCR, the TCRdb table keeps only in-frame clones and is missing some. The data show approximately 41,000 clones, with around four fifths seen just once and 12% to 15% held by the top ten. Source: PBMCs, taken around atezolizumab (anti-PD-L1) treatment. These receptors were collected from a man aged 80 or over with urothelial cancer. Each CDR3 is given with its conserved first and last residue. The order of the fields is V gene, J gene, D gene, clone size, CDR3 protein, CDR3 DNA. D genes are given only for firm matches. Size is stated for part of the rows, as once, few or many counts, or as a class when the clone is expanded.

V gene: TRBV4-3
J gene: TRBJ2-3
D gene: TRBD2
clone size: NA
CDR3 protein: CASSQWTSGRPLVTDTQYF
CDR3 DNA: TGCGCCAGCAGCCAATGGACTAGCGGGAGGCCCCTTGTCACAGATACGCAGTATTTT

V gene: TRBV18
J gene: TRBJ2-6
D gene: TRBD1
clone size: NA
CDR3 protein: CASSPLDRGAGANVLTF
CDR3 DNA: TGTGCCAGCTCACCACTGGACAGGGGTGCTGGGGCCAACGTCCTGACTTTC

V gene: TRBV27
J gene: TRBJ2-7
D gene: NA
clone size: NA
CDR3 protein: CASSTRHVTYEQYF
CDR3 DNA: TGTGCCAGCAGTACCCGACACGTCACCTACGAGCAGTACTTC

V gene: TRBV15
J gene: TRBJ2-1
D gene: TRBD2
clone size: NA
CDR3 protein: CATSRGGLAGGDNEQFF
CDR3 DNA: TGTGCCACCAGCAGGGGGGGTCTAGCGGGAGGGGACAATGAGCAGTTCTTC

V gene: TRBV19
J gene: TRBJ2-2
D gene: TRBD2
clone size: NA
CDR3 protein: CASSGASGSWTGELFF
CDR3 DNA: TGTGCCAGTAGTGGGGCTAGCGGGAGTTGGACCGGGGAGCTGTTTTTT

V gene: TRBV6-5
J gene: TRBJ2-1
D gene: NA
clone size: NA
CDR3 protein: CASSQGFSYNEQFF
CDR3 DNA: TGTGCCAGCAGCCAGGGGTTCTCCTACAATGAGCAGTTCTTC

V gene: TRBV5-1
J gene: TRBJ2-2
D gene: TRBD1
clone size: NA
CDR3 protein: CASSIGTAITGELFF
CDR3 DNA: TGCGCCAGCTCGATTGGGACAGCGATCACCGGGGAGCTGTTTTTT

V gene: TRBV7-2
J gene: TRBJ1-3
D gene: NA
clone size: NA
CDR3 protein: CASQLDSSGNTIYF
CDR3 DNA: TGTGCCAGCCAACTTGACAGCTCTGGAAACACCATATATTTT

V gene: TRBV28
J gene: TRBJ1-5
D gene: NA
clone size: few
CDR3 protein: CASSFPGGQAQPQHF
CDR3 DNA: TGTGCCAGCAGCTTCCCGGGGGGGCAGGCTCAGCCCCAGCATTTT

V gene: TRBV9
J gene: TRBJ2-7
D gene: NA
clone size: NA
CDR3 protein: CASSVAGTYEQYF
CDR3 DNA: TGTGCCAGCAGCGTAGCCGGGACCTACGAGCAGTACTTC